This passage covers 30 T cell receptor beta chains from one sample sequenced in a study of ipilimumab plus nivolumab after autologous stem cell transplantation (dated by TCRdb to the early 2020s). The library was prepared using the immunoSEQ multiplex PCR assay. Not all clones reach the TCRdb copy of this immuneACCESS table, which keeps in-frame sequences only. Checked studies attribute under half of the gap to unresolved V genes and leave the rest unexplained. Within this sample are 9,000 to 9,500 clones, with more than 65% of them counted one time only. The ten top clones hold less than 20% of the sample. The sample was PBMCs, taken in a trial of ipilimumab plus nivolumab as post-transplant consolidation. All receptors come from a female donor with multiple myeloma.

This clone counts as medium-sized. The rearrangement uses TRBV27 and TRBJ2-7; the D gene could be TRBD1 or TRBD2 (7 bases each). V was pared by 2 bases and J by 5 bases, with 10 bases between. There are 13 residues in the CDR3. Germline assignment: CDR1 MNHEY and CDR2 SMNVEV (reference sequence). For the CDR3, the DNA is TGTGCCAGCAGTTTACCAGGGGGGGACGAGCAGTACTTC. It yields the protein CASSLPGGDEQYF.

By frequency in the sample, this clone is medium-sized. The chain has TRBV18 and TRBJ1-5; 7 bases align to TRBD1. CDR1 is KGHSH and CDR2 is LQKENI in the germline V gene. This CDR3 comprises 13 residues. The trim removed 3 bases at V and 9 bases at J, leaving 5 bases unmatched. Here the CDR3 reads CASSPPYRGPQHF. For the CDR3, the DNA is TGTGCCAGCTCACCTCCCTACAGGGGGCCCCAGCATTTT. The variable domain in full, completed from reference TRBV18 and TRBJ1-5, reads NAGVMQNPRHLVRRRGQEARLRCSPMKGHSHVYWYRQLPEEGLKFMVYLQKENIIDESGMPKERFSAEFPKEGPSILRIQQVVRGDSAAYFCASSPPYRGPQHFGDGTRLSIL.

About this clone: With a much larger clone just one base away, this may be a read error. Other DNA sequences in this sample translate to the same CDR3. The genes are TRBV27 and TRBJ2-1; D remains ambiguous. The V end lost 2 bases, the J end lost 5 bases, and 4 bases lay between the germline ends. The germline V gene encodes CDR1 MNHEY and CDR2 SMNVEV (reference sequence). The CDR3 runs 12 residues. The CDR3 reads CASSLPNNEQFF. The CDR3 DNA reads TGTGCCAGCAGTTTACCTAACAATGAGCAGTTCTTC.

V and J are TRBV19 and TRBJ1-1; 11 bases agree with TRBD1. Germline V CDR1 and CDR2: LNHDA, SQIVND (reference sequence). This CDR3 has 14 residues. Trimming cost V 10 bases and J 3 bases; bases outside gene matches: 7. CDR3 bases: TGTGCCACCCTGGACAGGGGGCGGCACACTGAAGCTTTCTTT. Protein sequence: CATLDRGRHTEAFF. Drawing the rest from reference TRBV19 and TRBJ1-1, the complete variable domain is DGGITQSPKYLFRKEGQNVTLSCEQNLNHDAMYWYRQDPGQGLRLIYYSQIVNDFQKGDIAEGYSVSREKKESFPLTVTSAQKNPTAFYLCATLDRGRHTEAFFGQGTRLTVV.

The chain combines TRBV27 with TRBJ2-7; D call uncertain. The CDR3 has 13 amino acids. V shed 6 bases and J shed 2 bases, with 11 bases lying between them. From germline, CDR1 is MNHEY and CDR2 SMNVEV (reference sequence). CDR3 protein: CASSRQRTYEQYF. Written as DNA, the CDR3 is TGTGCCAGCAGCCGCCAGAGGACCTACGAGCAGTACTTC.

V and J are TRBV29-1 and TRBJ2-1, with D uncertain. With 7 bases removed from V and 0 bases from J, the gap between germline ends came to 13 bases. The germline CDR1 and CDR2 sequences are SQVTM and ANQGSEA. This CDR3 has 14 amino acids. CDR3 sequence (DNA): TGCAGCGGACGTTCGTTGAGCTCCTACAATGAGCAGTTCTTC. Translation: CSGRSLSSYNEQFF.

This clone has only one observation. The CDR3 region has the DNA TGTGCCAGCAGCTTGGGACTAGTTTCAGAGACCCAGTACTTC. It translates to CASSLGLVSETQYF. The chain links TRBV2 to TRBJ2-5; 8 positions agree with TRBD2. The CDR3 is made up of 14 amino acids. Germline values: CDR1 SNHLY, CDR2 FYNNEI. V lost 6 bases to trimming and J lost 4 bases; unmatched junction nucleotides: 7. Full variable domain (rest looked up from reference TRBV2 and TRBJ2-5): EPEVTQTPSHQVTQMGQEVILRCVPISNHLYFYWYRQILGQKVEFLVSFYNNEISEKSEIFDDQFSVERPDGSNFTLKIRSTKLEDSAMYFCASSLGLVSETQYFGPGTRLLVL.

The V call is TRBV2, the J call TRBJ1-2, with 11 bases fitting TRBD1. V shed 5 bases, J shed 8 bases, and the junction held 16 bases outside the gene matches. The CDR3 is 17 residues long. Germline-derived CDR1 and CDR2 are SNHLY and FYNNEI. The CDR3 loop is CASSHQRLLGTGGGYTF. Here the CDR3 DNA reads TGTGCCAGCAGTCATCAGCGTCTCTTAGGGACAGGGGGAGGCTACACCTTC.

The table lists this clone with a few counts. The genes are TRBV5-6 and TRBJ2-1, with no clear D. Germline lookup yields CDR1 SGHDT and CDR2 YYEEEE. V was trimmed by 2 bases and J by 9 bases, leaving 12 bases between them. CDR3 length: 13 residues. The CDR3 loop reads CASSLPGWGEQFF. CDR3 DNA sequence: TGTGCCAGCAGCTTACCAGGATGGGGTGAGCAGTTCTTC.

By share of the sample, this clone is medium-sized. CDR3 region: CASSIRTGNYEQYF. CDR3 coding DNA: TGTGCCAGCAGCATAAGGACAGGGAACTACGAGCAGTACTTC. The V gene is TRBV11-3, the J gene TRBJ2-7; 8 bases match TRBD1. The V and J ends lost 5 bases and 3 bases, in that order; junction bases with no gene match: 6. The germline V gene has CDR1 SGHNT and CDR2 YENEEA. The CDR3 is 14 amino acids.

This clone was counted only a few times. This sequence joins TRBV18 and TRBJ1-1; D is perhaps TRBD1 (6 bases). Trimming cost V 3 bases and J 3 bases, with 11 bases left between them. Germline V lookup: CDR1 KGHSH, CDR2 LQKENI. The CDR3 length is 14 residues. The CDR3 DNA sequence: TGTGCCAGCTCACCCACAGGGCCGCACACTGAAGCTTTCTTT. Translating gives CASSPTGPHTEAFF.

The J gene is TRBJ1-5, the V gene TRBV6-1; the D gene is possibly TRBD1 (5 bases). V shed 4 bases and J shed 6 bases, with 13 bases lying between them. This CDR3 is built from 14 residues. Germline lookup yields CDR1 MNHNS and CDR2 SASEGT. The CDR3: CASSVQTVSQPQHF. For the CDR3, the DNA is TGTGCCAGCAGTGTGCAGACAGTGAGTCAGCCCCAGCATTTT.

This chain joins TRBV18 and TRBJ2-7; TRBD1 matches at 7 bases. The CDR3 is 14 amino acids. CDR1 is KGHSH, CDR2 LQKENI, per germline. V shed 4 bases and J 3 bases; nucleotides not matched to a gene: 6. The CDR3 spells CASSLPGTDYEQYF. CDR3 bases: TGTGCCAGCTCACTTCCCGGGACAGACTACGAGCAGTACTTC.

The gene calls are TRBV11-2 and TRBJ2-1; D is ambiguous. V lost 5 bases, J lost 6 bases, and 14 bases lay in between. The CDR3 has 14 amino acids. Per the germline V gene, CDR1 is SGHAT and CDR2 is FQNNGV. The CDR3 is CASSILYPSNEQFF. DNA of the CDR3: TGTGCCAGCAGCATCCTTTATCCCAGCAATGAGCAGTTCTTC.

The V and J genes are TRBV30 and TRBJ2-7, with TRBD1 matching 7 bases. Trimming took 5 bases from V and 3 from J; bases not matched to a gene: 19. This CDR3 comprises 17 residues. Germline values: CDR1 GTSNPN, CDR2 SVGIG (reference sequence). The CDR3 nucleotides read TGTGCCTGGGACCTTGGAGCAAGGGGGCGCCTTGGCTACGAGCAGTACTTC. This encodes CAWDLGARGRLGYEQYF.

By sample fraction, this clone is medium-sized. The gene calls are TRBV27 and TRBJ2-7; D possibly matches TRBD1 or TRBD2 (5 bases each). CDR1 and CDR2 from the germline V gene are MNHEY and SMNVEV (reference sequence). The CDR3 length is 13 residues. V lost 2 bases to trimming and J lost 4 bases, with 9 bases between them. DNA for the CDR3: TGTGCCAGCAGTTTACCTGGGGGTTACGAGCAGTACTTC. Amino acids: CASSLPGGYEQYF.

The rearrangement links TRBV5-1 to TRBJ2-1; 8 bases agree with TRBD2. CDR1 SGHRS and CDR2 YFSETQ come from the germline V gene. The V and J ends lost 1 base and 12 bases, in that order; junction bases with no gene match: 12. The CDR3 is 15 amino acids. For the CDR3, the DNA is TGCGCCAGCAGCTTGATTAGCGGGGTGGACCGGGGGCAGTTCTTC. Translating gives CASSLISGVDRGQFF.

The CDR3 sequence is CASSLANNEQFF. The CDR3 DNA reads TGTGCCAGCAGCTTAGCCAACAATGAGCAGTTCTTC. The J gene is TRBJ2-1, the V gene TRBV7-9; D gene unclear. Germline-derived CDR1 and CDR2 are SEHNR and FQNEAQ (reference sequence). The CDR3 has 12 amino acids. V lost 0 bases and J 5 bases, leaving 2 bases between the germline ends. The full variable domain, completed using reference TRBV7-9 and TRBJ2-1, is DTGVSQNPRHKITKRGQNVTFRCDPISEHNRLYWYRQTLGQGPEFLTYFQNEAQLEKSRLLSDRFSAERPKGSFSTLEIQRTEQGDSAMYLCASSLANNEQFFGPGTRLTVL.

The J gene is TRBJ2-7, the V gene TRBV2; D is perhaps TRBD1 (6 bases). Trimming pared 5 bases from V and 2 bases from J, leaving 13 bases between. This CDR3 spans 14 amino acids. In germline, CDR1 is SNHLY, CDR2 FYNNEI. CDR3 residues: CASSNTGTPYEQYF. The CDR3 DNA sequence: TGTGCCAGCAGTAACACAGGGACCCCCTACGAGCAGTACTTC.

The chain uses TRBV5-6 and TRBJ1-2, with D unclear. The germline V gene encodes CDR1 SGHDT and CDR2 YYEEEE. The V end was cut by 1 base, the J end by 7 bases, with 14 bases between. CDR3 length equals 14 residues. CDR3 sequence reads: CASSLWWSGGGYTF. In DNA, the CDR3 is TGTGCCAGCAGCTTGTGGTGGTCAGGCGGTGGCTACACCTTC.

The CDR3 loop is CASSLEDGGGRNTIYF. CDR3 DNA: TGTGCCAGCAGTTTAGAGGACGGGGGTGGGCGAAACACCATATATTTT. The chain joins TRBV28 to TRBJ1-3; perhaps TRBD1 as D (5 bases). Germline values: CDR1 MDHEN, CDR2 SYDVKM. V was trimmed by 2 bases and J by 5 bases, leaving 16 bases between them. This CDR3 has 16 amino acids.

Details on this clone: Other DNA sequences of this sample code for an identical CDR3. The V gene is TRBV5-1, the J gene TRBJ2-3, with TRBD2 matching 9 bases. The CDR3 sequence is 15 residues long. J gave up 5 bases and V 0 bases, and 4 bases lay outside the gene matches. Germline V CDR1 and CDR2: SGHRS, YFSETQ. In DNA, the CDR3 is TGCGCCAGCAGCTTGGGGCGGGAGGGCTTAGATACGCAGTATTTT. Its translation is CASSLGREGLDTQYF.

This clone has just a few counts. V and J are TRBV10-2 and TRBJ2-1; 9 bases align to TRBD2. Germline V CDR1 and CDR2: WSHSY, SAAADI. The CDR3 sequence is 20 residues long. The junction had 16 bases not matched to a gene; V was cut back by 3 bases and J by 1 base. The CDR3 loop is CASSDTLPGLASGSYNEQFF. In DNA form, the CDR3 reads TGCGCCAGCAGTGATACCCTCCCGGGACTAGCTTCCGGTTCCTACAATGAGCAGTTCTTC.

The chain recombines TRBV10-1 with TRBJ2-1; 8 bases agree with TRBD2. CDR3 size: 15 residues. V shed 3 bases and J 6 bases; nucleotides not matched to a gene: 7. The germline V gene encodes CDR1 WNHNN and CDR2 SYGVQD (reference sequence). The CDR3 DNA is TGCGCCAGCAGTGATAGGGCGGGAGGACGCAATGAGCAGTTCTTC. Its translation is CASSDRAGGRNEQFF.

The CDR3 loop reads CASSLGTSGANVLTF. CDR3 in DNA: TGTGCCAGCAGCTTGGGGACCTCTGGGGCCAACGTCCTGACTTTC. The chain combines TRBV5-6 with TRBJ2-6; no firm D call. This CDR3 has 15 residues. From germline, CDR1 is SGHDT and CDR2 YYEEEE. V dropped 0 bases and J dropped 0 bases, with 4 bases sitting between them. Filled out from reference TRBV5-6 and TRBJ2-6, the complete variable domain reads DAGVTQSPTHLIKTRGQQVTLRCSPKSGHDTVSWYQQALGQGPQFIFQYYEEEERQRGNFPDRFSGHQFPNYSSELNVNALLLGDSALYLCASSLGTSGANVLTFGAGSRLTVL.

This clone was seen a handful of times. The V and J genes are TRBV11-2 and TRBJ1-1; the D gene is possibly TRBD1 (5 bases). CDR1 is SGHAT and CDR2 is FQNNGV in the germline V gene. There are 17 residues in the CDR3. Trimming took off 1 base at V and 3 bases at J, with 18 bases between the two ends. DNA of the CDR3: TGTGCCAGCAGCTTAGTAGGGCAGGGAGGGATCGACACTGAAGCTTTCTTT. Translating it yields CASSLVGQGGIDTEAFF. Looking up the rest from reference TRBV11-2 and TRBJ1-1 gives the full variable domain: EAGVAQSPRYKIIEKRQSVAFWCNPISGHATLYWYQQILGQGPKLLIQFQNNGVVDDSQLPKDRFSAERLKGVDSTLKIQPAKLEDSAVYLCASSLVGQGGIDTEAFFGQGTRLTVV.

This clone was counted once. V gene TRBV7-9 combines with J gene TRBJ2-3; 7 bases are a match to TRBD1. The CDR3 extends over 14 amino acids. The J segment lost 6 bases and the V segment lost 5 bases, leaving 8 bases of the junction unmatched. Per germline, CDR1 SEHNR and CDR2 FQNEAQ (reference sequence). CDR3 in DNA: TGTGCCAGCAGCCGACAGGGAGAGGGCGATACGCAGTATTTT. As protein: CASSRQGEGDTQYF.

The chain combines TRBV18 with TRBJ2-5; 8 bases are a match to TRBD1. The J call may be mistaken, given a closer DNA end match to TRBJ2-7. There are 14 residues in the CDR3. CDR1 KGHSH and CDR2 LQKENI come from the germline V gene. The DNA for the CDR3 is TGTGCCAGCTCACCACCGTCAGGGGGCGCCGAGCAGTACTTC. Protein: CASSPPSGGAEQYF.

There are a few counts of this clone. The V and J genes are TRBV28 and TRBJ1-2; D not certain. V lost 5 bases and J lost 8, with 18 bases in between. The CDR3 loop spans 14 amino acids. Germline CDR1 MDHEN, CDR2 SYDVKM. CDR3 sequence: CASSPLGPVGGYTF. CDR3 bases: TGTGCCAGCAGTCCCCTAGGACCTGTCGGGGGCTACACCTTC.

This clone was detected only once. V and J are TRBV4-2 and TRBJ2-2; 9 positions agree with TRBD1. Germline loops: CDR1 LGHNA, CDR2 YNFKEQ. The CDR3 extends over 16 amino acids. V gave up 8 bases and J gave up 3 bases; unmatched junction bases: 10. CDR3 in DNA: TGTGCCAGCGGCGGGAAGAGGACAGGGGACACCGGGGAGCTGTTTTTT. Translated, it gives CASGGKRTGDTGELFF.